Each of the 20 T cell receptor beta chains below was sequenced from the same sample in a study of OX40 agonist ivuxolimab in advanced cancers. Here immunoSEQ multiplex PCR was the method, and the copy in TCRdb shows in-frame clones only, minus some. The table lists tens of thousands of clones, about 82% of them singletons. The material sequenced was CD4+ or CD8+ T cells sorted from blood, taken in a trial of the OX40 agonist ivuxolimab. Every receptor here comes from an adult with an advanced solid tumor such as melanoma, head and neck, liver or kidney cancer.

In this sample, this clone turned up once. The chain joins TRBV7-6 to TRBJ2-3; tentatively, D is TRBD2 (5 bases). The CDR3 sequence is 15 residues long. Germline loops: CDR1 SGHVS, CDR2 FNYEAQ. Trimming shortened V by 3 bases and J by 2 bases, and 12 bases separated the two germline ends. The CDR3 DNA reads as TGTGCCAGCAGCTTCGGATGGGGAGTCACAGATACGCAGTATTTT. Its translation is CASSFGWGVTDTQYF. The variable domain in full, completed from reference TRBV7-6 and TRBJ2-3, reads GAGVSQSPRYKVTKRGQDVALRCDPISGHVSLYWYRQALGQGPEFLTYFNYEAQQDKSGLPNDRFSAERPEGSISTLTIQRTEQRDSAMYRCASSFGWGVTDTQYFGPGTRLTVL.

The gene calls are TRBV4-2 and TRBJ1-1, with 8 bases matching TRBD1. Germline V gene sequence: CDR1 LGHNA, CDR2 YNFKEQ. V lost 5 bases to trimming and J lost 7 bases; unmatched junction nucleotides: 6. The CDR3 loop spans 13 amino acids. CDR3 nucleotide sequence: TGTGCCAGCAGCAAGGACAGGGTGAGTGAAGCTTTCTTT. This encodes CASSKDRVSEAFF.

CDR3 bases: TGTGCCAGCAGCTGGGGGCGGATAAATGAGCAGTTCTTC. Translated: CASSWGRINEQFF. The J gene is TRBJ2-1, the V gene TRBV5-5; TRBD1 is a possible D gene (6 bases). The CDR3 runs to 13 residues. Germline V lookup: CDR1 SGHKS, CDR2 YYEKEE (reference sequence). Trimming cost V 3 bases and J 7 bases, with 11 bases left between them.

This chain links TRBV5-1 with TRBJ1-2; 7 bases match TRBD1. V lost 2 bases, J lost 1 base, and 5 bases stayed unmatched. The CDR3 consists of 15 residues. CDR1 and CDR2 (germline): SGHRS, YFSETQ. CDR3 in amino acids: CASSLQTGNNYGYTF. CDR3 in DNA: TGCGCCAGCAGCTTACAGACAGGGAATAACTATGGCTACACCTTC.

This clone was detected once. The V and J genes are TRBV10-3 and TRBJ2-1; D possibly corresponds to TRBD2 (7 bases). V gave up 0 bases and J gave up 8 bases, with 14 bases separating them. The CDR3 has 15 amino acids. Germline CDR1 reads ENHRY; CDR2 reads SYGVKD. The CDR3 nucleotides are TGTGCCATCAGTGAGTCCGCCCGGGGGGCCCATGAGCAGTTCTTC. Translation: CAISESARGAHEQFF.

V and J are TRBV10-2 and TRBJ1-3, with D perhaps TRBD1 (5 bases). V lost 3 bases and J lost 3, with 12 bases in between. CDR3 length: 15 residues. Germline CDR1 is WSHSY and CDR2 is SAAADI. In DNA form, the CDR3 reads TGCGCCAGCAGTGATCCCCAGGGCTTTGGAAACACCATATATTTT. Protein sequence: CASSDPQGFGNTIYF.

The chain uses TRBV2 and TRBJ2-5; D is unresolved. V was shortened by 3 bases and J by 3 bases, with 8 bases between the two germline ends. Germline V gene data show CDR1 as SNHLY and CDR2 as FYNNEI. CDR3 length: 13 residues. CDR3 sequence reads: CASSDPVEETQYF. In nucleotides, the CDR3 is TGTGCCAGCAGTGATCCAGTGGAAGAGACCCAGTACTTC.

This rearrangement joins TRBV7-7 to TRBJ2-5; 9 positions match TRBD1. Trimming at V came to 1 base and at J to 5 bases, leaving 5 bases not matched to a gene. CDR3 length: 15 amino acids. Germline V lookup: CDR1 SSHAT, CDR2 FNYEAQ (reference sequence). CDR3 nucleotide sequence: TGTGCCAGCAGCTTAGGTCGACAGGGGGTCGAGACCCAGTACTTC. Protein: CASSLGRQGVETQYF. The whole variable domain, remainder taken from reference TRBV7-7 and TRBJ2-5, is GAGVSQSPRYKVTKRGQDVTLRCDPISSHATLYWYQQALGQGPEFLTYFNYEAQPDKSGLPSDRFSAERPEGSISTLTIQRTEQRDSAMYRCASSLGRQGVETQYFGPGTRLLVL.

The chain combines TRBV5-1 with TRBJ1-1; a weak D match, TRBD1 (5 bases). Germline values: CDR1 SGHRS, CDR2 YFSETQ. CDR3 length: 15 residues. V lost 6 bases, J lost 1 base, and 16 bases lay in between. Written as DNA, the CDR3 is TGCGCCAGCACCGGGGCGGCCGGCGGGAACACTGAAGCTTTCTTT. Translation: CASTGAAGGNTEAFF.

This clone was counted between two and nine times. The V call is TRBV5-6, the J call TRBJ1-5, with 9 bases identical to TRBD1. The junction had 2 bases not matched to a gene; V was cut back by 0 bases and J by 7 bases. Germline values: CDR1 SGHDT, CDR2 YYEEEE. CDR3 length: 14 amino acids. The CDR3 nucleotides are TGTGCCAGCAGCTTGGGGACAGGGGACCAGCCCCAGCATTTT. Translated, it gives CASSLGTGDQPQHF.

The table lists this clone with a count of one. DNA of the CDR3: TGCGCCAGCAGCCACCAACAGGGGACCTACAATGAGCAGTTCTTC. Its protein product is CASSHQQGTYNEQFF. The rearrangement joins TRBV4-3 to TRBJ2-1; 7 nucleotides agree with TRBD1. V was clipped by 3 bases and J by 2 bases; unmatched bases: 4. The germline V gene has CDR1 LGHNA and CDR2 YSLEER. This CDR3 has 15 amino acids.

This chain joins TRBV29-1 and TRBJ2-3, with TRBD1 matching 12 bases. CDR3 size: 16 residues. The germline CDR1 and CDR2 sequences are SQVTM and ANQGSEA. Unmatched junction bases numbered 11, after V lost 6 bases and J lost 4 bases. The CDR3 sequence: CSVAPGGTGGADTQYF. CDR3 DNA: TGCAGCGTCGCCCCTGGTGGGACAGGGGGCGCAGATACGCAGTATTTT.

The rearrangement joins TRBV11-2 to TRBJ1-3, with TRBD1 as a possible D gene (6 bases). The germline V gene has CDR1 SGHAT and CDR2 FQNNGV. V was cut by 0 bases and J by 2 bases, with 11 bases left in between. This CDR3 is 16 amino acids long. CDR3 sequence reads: CASSLDLWTAGNTIYF. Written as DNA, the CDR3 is TGTGCCAGCAGCTTAGATCTTTGGACAGCTGGAAACACCATATATTTT.

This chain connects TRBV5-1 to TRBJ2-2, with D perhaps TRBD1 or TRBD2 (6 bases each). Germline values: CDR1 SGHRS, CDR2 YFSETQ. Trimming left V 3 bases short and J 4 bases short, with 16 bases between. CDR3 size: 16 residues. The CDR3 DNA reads TGCGCCAGCAGCTGGGGGGCTAACCCAGCCACCGGGGAGCTGTTTTTT. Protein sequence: CASSWGANPATGELFF. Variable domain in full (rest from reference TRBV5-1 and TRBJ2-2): KAGVTQTPRYLIKTRGQQVTLSCSPISGHRSVSWYQQTPGQGLQFLFEYFSETQRNKGNFPGRFSGRQFSNSRSEMNVSTLELGDSALYLCASSWGANPATGELFFGEGSRLTVL.

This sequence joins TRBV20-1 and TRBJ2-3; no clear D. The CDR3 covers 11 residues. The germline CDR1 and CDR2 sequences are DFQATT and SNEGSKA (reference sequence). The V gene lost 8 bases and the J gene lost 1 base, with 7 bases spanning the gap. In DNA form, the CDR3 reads TGCAGTCATAGTCGCACAGATACGCAGTATTTT. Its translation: CSHSRTDTQYF.

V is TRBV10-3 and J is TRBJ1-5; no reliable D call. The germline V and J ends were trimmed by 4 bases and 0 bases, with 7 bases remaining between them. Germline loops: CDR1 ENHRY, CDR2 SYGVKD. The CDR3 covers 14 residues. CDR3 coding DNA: TGTGCCATCAGTGTTGGACGTAGCAATCAGCCCCAGCATTTT. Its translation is CAISVGRSNQPQHF.

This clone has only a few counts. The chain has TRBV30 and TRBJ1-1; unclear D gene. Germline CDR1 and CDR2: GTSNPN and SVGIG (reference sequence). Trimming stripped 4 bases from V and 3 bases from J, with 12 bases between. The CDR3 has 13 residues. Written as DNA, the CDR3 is TGTGCCTGGAATCTGCGCGGGGACACTGAAGCTTTCTTT. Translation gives CAWNLRGDTEAFF.

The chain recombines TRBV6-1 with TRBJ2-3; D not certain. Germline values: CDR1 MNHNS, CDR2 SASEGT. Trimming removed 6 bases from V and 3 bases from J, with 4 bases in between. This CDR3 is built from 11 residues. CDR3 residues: CASRRTDTQYF. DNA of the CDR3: TGTGCCAGCAGGAGAACAGATACGCAGTATTTT.

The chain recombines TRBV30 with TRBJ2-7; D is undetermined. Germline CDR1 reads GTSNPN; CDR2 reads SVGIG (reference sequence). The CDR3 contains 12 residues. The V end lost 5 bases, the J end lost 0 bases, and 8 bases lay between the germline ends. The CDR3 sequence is CAWSRHSYEQYF. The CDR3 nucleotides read TGTGCCTGGTCCCGACACTCCTACGAGCAGTACTTC. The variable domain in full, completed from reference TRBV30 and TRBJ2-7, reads SQTIHQWPATLVQPVGSPLSLECTVEGTSNPNLYWYRQAAGRGLQLLFYSVGIGQISSEVPQNLSASRPQDRQFILSSKKLLLSDSGFYLCAWSRHSYEQYFGPGTRLTVT.

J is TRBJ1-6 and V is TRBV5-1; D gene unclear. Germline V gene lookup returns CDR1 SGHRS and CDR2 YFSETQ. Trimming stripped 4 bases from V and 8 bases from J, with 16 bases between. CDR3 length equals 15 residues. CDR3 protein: CASSRKGLGDSPLHF. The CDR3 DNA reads TGCGCCAGCAGCCGCAAAGGGCTCGGGGATTCACCCCTCCACTTT.